Listed below are T cell receptor beta chains from one sample, sequenced in a study of CD8 T cells in ankylosing spondylitis. TCRdb fed the 5' RACE reads into MiXCR, producing one record per CDR3 protein. This table has 300,000 to 350,000 distinct CDR3 sequences, less than 25% appearing once. The specimen was blood, either unsorted or a sorted T cell fraction (not recorded which). The receptors derive from a female donor with ankylosing spondylitis or in good health (not recorded which). CDR3s include the opening cysteine and the closing phenylalanine or tryptophan. A D gene is named only where the DNA matches it firmly. Clone size is not always given. Where it is, it says once, few, many or a class for expanded clones.

clone size: .
V gene: TRBV20-1
D gene: .
J gene: TRBJ1-2
CDR3 protein: CSTLSRVGYGYTF
CDR3 DNA: TGCAGCACACTCAGTCGGGTGGGCTATGGCTACACCTTC

clone size: many
V gene: TRBV20-1
D gene: TRBD2
J gene: TRBJ2-1
CDR3 protein: CSALNPSGRGLREQFF
CDR3 DNA: TGCAGTGCTCTTAATCCTAGCGGGAGAGGGCTTCGTGAGCAGTTCTTC

clone size: few
V gene: TRBV5-1
D gene: .
J gene: TRBJ1-5
CDR3 protein: CASSLQPSQGRGYQPQHF
CDR3 DNA: TGCGCCAGCAGCCTTCAGCCATCTCAGGGCAGGGGCTATCAGCCCCAGCATTTT

clone size: many
V gene: TRBV29-1
D gene: .
J gene: TRBJ2-7
CDR3 protein: CSVEALAGDYEQYF
CDR3 DNA: TGCAGCGTTGAAGCGTTGGCGGGTGACTACGAGCAGTACTTC

clone size: .
V gene: TRBV5-1
D gene: .
J gene: TRBJ1-5
CDR3 protein: CASSLAPGVGQPQHF
CDR3 DNA: TGCGCCAGCAGCTTGGCGCCTGGGGTAGGGCAGCCCCAGCATTTT

clone size: .
V gene: TRBV27
D gene: .
J gene: TRBJ2-1
CDR3 protein: CASSFWAGSSYNEQFF
CDR3 DNA: TGTGCCAGCAGTTTCTGGGCGGGGAGCTCCTACAATGAGCAGTTCTTC

clone size: many
V gene: TRBV7-2
D gene: .
J gene: TRBJ1-2
CDR3 protein: CASSLSPRQDGYTF
CDR3 DNA: TGTGCCAGCAGCTTATCACCTCGGCAAGACGGCTACACCTTC

clone size: many
V gene: TRBV7-2
D gene: .
J gene: TRBJ2-1
CDR3 protein: CASSSVAGLYNEQFF
CDR3 DNA: TGTGCCAGCAGCTCCGTGGCGGGACTGTACAATGAGCAGTTCTTC

clone size: .
V gene: TRBV5-1
D gene: .
J gene: TRBJ2-5
CDR3 protein: CASSLEGVGQYF
CDR3 DNA: TGCGCCAGCAGCCTGGAAGGGGTCGGCCAGTACTTC

clone size: .
V gene: TRBV25-1
D gene: .
J gene: TRBJ2-7
CDR3 protein: CASSPHRTSSYEQYF
CDR3 DNA: TGTGCCAGCAGTCCCCACCGGACCAGCTCCTACGAGCAGTACTTC

clone size: few
V gene: TRBV7-2
D gene: .
J gene: TRBJ2-7
CDR3 protein: CASSFGEGNYEQYF
CDR3 DNA: TGTGCCAGCAGCTTTGGAGAGGGTAACTACGAGCAGTACTTC

clone size: few
V gene: TRBV11-1
D gene: .
J gene: TRBJ2-7
CDR3 protein: CASSWGGGSYEQYF
CDR3 DNA: TGTGCCAGCAGCTGGGGGGGCGGAAGCTACGAGCAGTACTTC

clone size: few
V gene: TRBV12-3/TRBV12-4
D gene: .
J gene: TRBJ2-5
CDR3 protein: CASSVAQETQYF
CDR3 DNA: TGTGCCAGCAGTGTAGCCCAAGAGACCCAGTACTTC

clone size: few
V gene: TRBV7-9
D gene: TRBD2
J gene: TRBJ2-2
CDR3 protein: CASSIYGTSETGELFF
CDR3 DNA: TGTGCCAGCAGCATCTACGGGACTAGCGAAACCGGGGAGCTGTTTTTT

clone size: few
V gene: TRBV6-5
D gene: .
J gene: TRBJ1-6
CDR3 protein: CASSYLGDSPLHF
CDR3 DNA: TGTGCCAGCAGTTACCTTGGGGATTCACCCCTCCACTTT

clone size: .
V gene: TRBV20-1
D gene: .
J gene: TRBJ2-5
CDR3 protein: CSASRRYQETQYF
CDR3 DNA: TGCAGTGCTAGTCGGAGATACCAAGAGACCCAGTACTTC

clone size: .
V gene: TRBV20-1
D gene: TRBD1
J gene: TRBJ2-3
CDR3 protein: CSAGGQGTDTQYF
CDR3 DNA: TGCAGTGCTGGGGGACAGGGGACAGATACGCAGTATTTT

clone size: .
V gene: TRBV6-2/TRBV6-3
D gene: .
J gene: TRBJ2-1
CDR3 protein: CASLDNYNEQFF
CDR3 DNA: TGTGCCAGCCTGGACAATTACAATGAGCAGTTCTTC

clone size: .
V gene: TRBV9
D gene: .
J gene: TRBJ2-2
CDR3 protein: CASSVAPDSRTGELFF
CDR3 DNA: TGTGCCAGCAGCGTAGCCCCCGACAGTAGGACCGGGGAGCTGTTTTTT